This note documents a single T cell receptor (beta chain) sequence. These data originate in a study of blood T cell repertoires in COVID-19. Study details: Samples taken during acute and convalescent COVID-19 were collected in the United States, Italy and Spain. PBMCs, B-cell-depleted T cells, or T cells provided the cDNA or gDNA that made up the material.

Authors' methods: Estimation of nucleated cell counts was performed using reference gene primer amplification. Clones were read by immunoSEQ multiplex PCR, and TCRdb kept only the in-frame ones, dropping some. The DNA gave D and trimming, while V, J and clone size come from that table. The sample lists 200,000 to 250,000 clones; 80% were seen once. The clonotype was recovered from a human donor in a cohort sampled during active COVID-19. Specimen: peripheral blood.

This CDR3 is CASSSDMNQPQHF. CDR3 nucleotides: TGTGCCAGCAGTTCCGACATGAATCAGCCCCAGCATTTT. This chain uses TRBV28 with TRBJ1-5; D not resolved. The V and J ends lost 4 bases and 4 bases respectively, with 8 bases between them. Germline values: CDR1 MDHEN, CDR2 SYDVKM. The CDR3 is 13 amino acids.